The 8 T cell receptor beta chains below were found in one sample sequenced in a study of human T cells and chemical hapten exposure. Regarding time point: pre-sensitization, week 0. Treatment here: therapeutic diphenylcyclopropenone sensitization with weekly scalp DPC. Via MiXCR, TCRdb re-called the RACE reads, giving one row per CDR3 protein. There are approximately 80,000 distinct CDR3 sequences in the sample; less than 15% occur only once, and 3.5% to 6% lies in the top ten. The sequencing here drew on whole blood, taken in connection with sensitization to the hapten diphenylcyclopropenone (DPC). Source of these receptors: a woman in her forties or fifties with alopecia areata. Some clones in this sample may be carry-over from other donors' samples.

This chain joins TRBV9 and TRBJ2-7; 11 bases line up with TRBD1. With 4 bases clipped from V and 1 base from J, the junction kept 4 bases outside the gene matches. The CDR3 contains 15 residues. CDR1 is SGDLS, CDR2 YYNGEE, per germline. CDR3 sequence reads: CASSYRDRGSYEQYF. DNA of the CDR3: TGTGCCAGCAGCTACCGGGACAGGGGGTCCTACGAGCAGTACTTC.

CDR3 nucleotides: TGTGCCAGCAGTAGCTCGGGACAGGGGGCCCGCAATGAGCAGTTCTTC. It is translated as CASSSSGQGARNEQFF. The chain is built from TRBV6-2 or TRBV6-3 and TRBJ2-1; 12 nucleotides match TRBD1. The ends lost 5 bases at V and 6 bases at J; junction bases unmatched: 8. The V gene's germline CDR1 is MNHEY and CDR2 SVGEGT. The CDR3 has 16 residues.

The genes are TRBV5-6 and TRBJ2-4; D may be TRBD2 (5 bases). This CDR3 has 15 amino acids. Germline V CDR1 and CDR2: SGHDT, YYEEEE. Trimming cost V 4 bases and J 5 bases, with 16 bases left between them. CDR3 region: CASSRQYKGENIQYF. The CDR3, as DNA: TGTGCCAGCAGCCGGCAGTACAAGGGAGAAAACATTCAGTACTTC.

Sample share makes this clonotype medium-sized. CDR3 in DNA: TGTGCCAGCTCGCGGGACAGGAAGAACACTGAAGCTTTCTTT. Translated, it gives CASSRDRKNTEAFF. The chain has TRBV18 and TRBJ1-1; 8 bases fit TRBD1. V was clipped by 6 bases and J by 1 base; unmatched bases: 4. The CDR3 length is 14 residues. CDR1 and CDR2 from the germline V gene are KGHSH and LQKENI.

This clonotype was found many times. The chain employs TRBV11-2 and TRBJ2-1, with TRBD2 as a possible D gene (6 bases). This CDR3 is built from 14 residues. The V end was cut by 3 bases, the J end by 8 bases, with 14 bases between. CDR1 SGHAT and CDR2 FQNNGV come from the germline V gene. DNA of the CDR3: TGTGCCAGCAGCTTCGGGGGAGTGGGCGATGAGCAGTTCTTC. As protein: CASSFGGVGDEQFF.

This clonotype was counted many times. The chain uses TRBV29-1 and TRBJ2-7; TRBD1 matches 11 bases. Per the germline V gene, CDR1 is SQVTM and CDR2 is ANQGSEA. CDR3 length: 14 amino acids. The junction had 7 bases not matched to a gene; V was cut back by 5 bases and J by 4 bases. The CDR3 sequence: CSVIPGTGGYEQYF. CDR3 bases: TGCAGCGTTATACCCGGGACAGGGGGATACGAGCAGTACTTC.

V and J are TRBV21-1 and TRBJ2-1; TRBD2, the D gene given by the table, was not confirmed from the DNA. TRBV21-1 is a recognized pseudogene. The CDR3 sequence is 16 residues long. CDR3 region: CASSKGTSSRYNEQFF. The CDR3 DNA sequence: TGTGCCAGCAGCAAGGGGACTAGTAGTCGATACAATGAGCAGTTCTTC.

CDR3 in amino acids: CASSQGGRRIPRSGANVLTF. For the CDR3, the DNA is TGTGCCAGCAGCCAAGGCGGACGGAGGATCCCCAGGTCTGGGGCCAACGTCCTGACTTTC. V gene TRBV3-1 combines with J gene TRBJ2-6, with D possibly being TRBD2 (5 bases). The ends were cut back, 1 base at V and 1 base at J, with 20 bases in the middle. Germline CDR1 reads LGHDT; CDR2 reads YNNKEL (reference sequence). This CDR3 contains 20 residues.